The present T cell receptor beta chain was sequenced within a study of shared clonotypes between healthy human individuals. General study findings and limits: Some clonotypes were shared by all four sorted-subset donors, while others were not shared. The non-shared ones had lower generation probabilities than the shared ones.

The sample holds a few counts of this clone. What it binds is unknown. Profiling relied on immunoSEQ multiplex PCR, and the TCRdb table lists in-frame clones only, not all of them. The sample shows 950,000 to 1,200,000 clones, approximately 77% of them seen only once. The germline gives CDR1 LNHDA, CDR2 SQIVND (reference sequence). V lost 5 bases, J lost 3 bases, and 11 bases lay in between. The CDR3 covers 14 residues. The sample was memory CD4+ T cells from PBMCs. Subset denoted: CD45RA-negative fraction. The receptor comes from a man younger than 30 in good health. Some clones in this sample may be carry-over from other donors' samples. The chain carries TRBV19 and TRBJ2-4; D uncertain. The CDR3 loop reads CASSDRASKNIQYF. The CDR3 DNA reads TGTGCCAGTAGTGATAGGGCCAGCAAAAACATTCAGTACTTC. Filled out from reference TRBV19 and TRBJ2-4, the complete variable domain reads DGGITQSPKYLFRKEGQNVTLSCEQNLNHDAMYWYRQDPGQGLRLIYYSQIVNDFQKGDIAEGYSVSREKKESFPLTVTSAQKNPTAFYLCASSDRASKNIQYFGAGTRLSVL.